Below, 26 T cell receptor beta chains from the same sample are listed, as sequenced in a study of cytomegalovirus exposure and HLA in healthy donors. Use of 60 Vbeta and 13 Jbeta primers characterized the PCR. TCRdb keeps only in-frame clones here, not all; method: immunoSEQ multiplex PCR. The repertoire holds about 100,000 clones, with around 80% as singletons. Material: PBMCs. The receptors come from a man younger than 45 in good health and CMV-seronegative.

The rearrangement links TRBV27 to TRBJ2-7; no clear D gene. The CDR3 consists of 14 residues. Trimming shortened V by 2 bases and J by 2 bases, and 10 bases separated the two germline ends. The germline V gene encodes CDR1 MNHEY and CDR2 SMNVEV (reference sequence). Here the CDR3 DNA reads TGTGCCAGCAGTTTAATAGGCGGAACCTACGAGCAGTACTTC. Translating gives CASSLIGGTYEQYF.

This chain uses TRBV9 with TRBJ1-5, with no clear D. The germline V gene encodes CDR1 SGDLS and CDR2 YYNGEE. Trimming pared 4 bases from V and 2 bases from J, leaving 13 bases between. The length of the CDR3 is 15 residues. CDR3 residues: CASSSSSSGNQPQHF. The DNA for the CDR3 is TGTGCCAGCAGCTCTTCGTCCTCGGGCAATCAGCCCCAGCATTTT. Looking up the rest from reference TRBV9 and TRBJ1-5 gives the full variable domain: DSGVTQTPKHLITATGQRVTLRCSPRSGDLSVYWYQQSLDQGLQFLIQYYNGEERAKGNILERFSAQQFPDLHSELNLSSLELGDSALYFCASSSSSSGNQPQHFGDGTRLSIL.

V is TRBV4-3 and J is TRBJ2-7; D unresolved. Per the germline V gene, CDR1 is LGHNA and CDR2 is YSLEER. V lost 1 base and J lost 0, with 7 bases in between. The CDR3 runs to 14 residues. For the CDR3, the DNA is TGCGCCAGCAGCCAAGGAGCACCCTCCTACGAGCAGTACTTC. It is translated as CASSQGAPSYEQYF.

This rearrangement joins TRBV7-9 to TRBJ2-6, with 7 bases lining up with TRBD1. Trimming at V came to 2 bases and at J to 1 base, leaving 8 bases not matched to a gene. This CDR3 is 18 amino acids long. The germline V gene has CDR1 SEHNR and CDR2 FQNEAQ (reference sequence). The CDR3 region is CASSLKGAPRSGANVLTF. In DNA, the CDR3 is TGTGCCAGCAGCTTAAAGGGGGCGCCAAGGTCTGGGGCCAACGTCCTGACTTTC.

CDR3: CASSQGQGYTDTQYF. In DNA, the CDR3 is TGCGCCAGCAGCCAAGGTCAGGGCTACACAGATACGCAGTATTTT. This chain joins TRBV4-1 and TRBJ2-3, with D perhaps TRBD1 (5 bases). The CDR3 covers 15 residues. CDR1 MGHRA and CDR2 YSYEKL come from the germline V gene. Trimming stripped 1 base from V and 2 bases from J, with 10 bases between.

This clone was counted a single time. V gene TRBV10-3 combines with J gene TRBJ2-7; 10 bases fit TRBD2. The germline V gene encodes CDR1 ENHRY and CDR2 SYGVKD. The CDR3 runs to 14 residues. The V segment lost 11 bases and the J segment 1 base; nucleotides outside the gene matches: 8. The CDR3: CASTGTSASYEQYF. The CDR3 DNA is TGTGCCTCAACCGGGACTAGCGCGTCCTACGAGCAGTACTTC.

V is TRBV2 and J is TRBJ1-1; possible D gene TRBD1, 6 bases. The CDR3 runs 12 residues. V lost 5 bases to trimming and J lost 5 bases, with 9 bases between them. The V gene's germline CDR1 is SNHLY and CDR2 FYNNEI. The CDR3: CASSSTGTEAFF. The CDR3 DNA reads TGTGCCAGCAGTTCCACAGGGACTGAAGCTTTCTTT.

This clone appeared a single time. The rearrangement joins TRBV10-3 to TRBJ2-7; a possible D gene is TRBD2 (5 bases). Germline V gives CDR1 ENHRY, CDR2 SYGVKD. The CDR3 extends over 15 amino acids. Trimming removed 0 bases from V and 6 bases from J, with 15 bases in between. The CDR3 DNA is TGTGCCATCAGTGAGTCTTGGAGGCCTGAGGGCGAGCAGTACTTC. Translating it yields CAISESWRPEGEQYF.

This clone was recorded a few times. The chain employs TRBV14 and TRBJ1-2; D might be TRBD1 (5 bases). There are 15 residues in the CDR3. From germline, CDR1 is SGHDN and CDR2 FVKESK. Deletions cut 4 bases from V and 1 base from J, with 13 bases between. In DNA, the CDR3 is TGTGCCAGCAGCCGCGTAGGCGGGGGTAACTATGGCTACACCTTC. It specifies CASSRVGGGNYGYTF.

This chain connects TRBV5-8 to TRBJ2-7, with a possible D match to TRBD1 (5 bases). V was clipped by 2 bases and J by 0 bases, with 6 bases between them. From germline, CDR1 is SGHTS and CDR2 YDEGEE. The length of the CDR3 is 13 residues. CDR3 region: CASSFTGSYEQYF. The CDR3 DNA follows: TGTGCCAGCAGCTTTACAGGCTCCTACGAGCAGTACTTC.

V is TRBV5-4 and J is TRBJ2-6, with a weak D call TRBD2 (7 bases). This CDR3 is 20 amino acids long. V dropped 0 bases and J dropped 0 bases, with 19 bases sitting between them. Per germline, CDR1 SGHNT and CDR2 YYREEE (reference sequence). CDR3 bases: TGTGCCAGCAGCTTGGACCCCAATTTGCGGGGGCACTCTGGGGCCAACGTCCTGACTTTC. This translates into CASSLDPNLRGHSGANVLTF. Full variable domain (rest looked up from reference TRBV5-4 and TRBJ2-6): ETGVTQSPTHLIKTRGQQVTLRCSSQSGHNTVSWYQQALGQGPQFIFQYYREEENGRGNFPPRFSGLQFPNYSSELNVNALELDDSALYLCASSLDPNLRGHSGANVLTFGAGSRLTVL.

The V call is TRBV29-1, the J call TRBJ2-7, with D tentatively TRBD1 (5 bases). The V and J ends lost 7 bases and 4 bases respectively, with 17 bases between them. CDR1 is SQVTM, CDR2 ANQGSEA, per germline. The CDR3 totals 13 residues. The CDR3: CSAISTGKYEQYF. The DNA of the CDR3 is TGCAGCGCTATATCCACAGGCAAATACGAGCAGTACTTC.

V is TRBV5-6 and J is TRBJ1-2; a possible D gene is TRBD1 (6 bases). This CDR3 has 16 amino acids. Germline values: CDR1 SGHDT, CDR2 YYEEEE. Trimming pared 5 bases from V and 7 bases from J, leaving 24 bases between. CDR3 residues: CASSMLRGRSASGYTF. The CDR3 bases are TGTGCCAGCAGTATGCTCAGGGGCCGCTCGGCCTCTGGCTACACCTTC.

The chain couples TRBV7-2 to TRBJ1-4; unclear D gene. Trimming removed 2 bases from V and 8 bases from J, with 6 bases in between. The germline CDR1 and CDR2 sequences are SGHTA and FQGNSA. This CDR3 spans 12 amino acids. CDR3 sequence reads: CASSLSSEKLFF. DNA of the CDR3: TGTGCCAGCAGCTTATCCTCCGAAAAACTGTTTTTT.

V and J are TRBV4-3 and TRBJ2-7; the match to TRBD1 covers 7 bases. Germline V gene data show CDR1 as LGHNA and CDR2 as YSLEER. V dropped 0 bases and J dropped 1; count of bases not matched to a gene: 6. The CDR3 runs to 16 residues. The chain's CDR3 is CASSQDMTGSSYEQYF. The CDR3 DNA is TGCGCCAGCAGCCAAGATATGACAGGGTCTTCCTACGAGCAGTACTTC.

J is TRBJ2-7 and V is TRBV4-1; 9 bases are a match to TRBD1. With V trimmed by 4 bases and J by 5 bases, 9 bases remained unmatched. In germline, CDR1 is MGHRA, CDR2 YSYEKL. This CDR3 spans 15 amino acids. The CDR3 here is CASSPPGQGSNEQYF. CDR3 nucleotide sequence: TGCGCCAGCAGCCCCCCCGGACAGGGGAGCAACGAGCAGTACTTC.

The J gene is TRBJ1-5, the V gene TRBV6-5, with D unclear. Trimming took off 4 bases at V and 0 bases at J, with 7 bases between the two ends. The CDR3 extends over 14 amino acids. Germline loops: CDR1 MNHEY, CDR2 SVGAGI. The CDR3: CASSSHISNQPQHF. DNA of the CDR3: TGTGCCAGCAGTTCCCACATTAGCAATCAGCCCCAGCATTTT.

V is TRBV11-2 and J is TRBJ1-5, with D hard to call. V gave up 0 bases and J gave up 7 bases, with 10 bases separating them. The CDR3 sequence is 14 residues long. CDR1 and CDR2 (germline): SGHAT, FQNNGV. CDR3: CASSLDPGSQPQHF. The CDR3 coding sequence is TGTGCCAGCAGCTTAGATCCGGGGAGCCAGCCCCAGCATTTT. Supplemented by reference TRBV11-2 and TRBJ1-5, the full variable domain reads EAGVAQSPRYKIIEKRQSVAFWCNPISGHATLYWYQQILGQGPKLLIQFQNNGVVDDSQLPKDRFSAERLKGVDSTLKIQPAKLEDSAVYLCASSLDPGSQPQHFGDGTRLSIL.

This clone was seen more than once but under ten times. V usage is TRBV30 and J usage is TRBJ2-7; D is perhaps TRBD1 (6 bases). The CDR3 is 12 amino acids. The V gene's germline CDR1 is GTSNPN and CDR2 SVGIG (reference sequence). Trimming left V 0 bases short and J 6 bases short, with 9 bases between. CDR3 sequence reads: CAWSVQGLEQYF. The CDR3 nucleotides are TGTGCCTGGAGTGTACAGGGTCTCGAGCAGTACTTC. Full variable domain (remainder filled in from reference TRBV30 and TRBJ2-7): SQTIHQWPATLVQPVGSPLSLECTVEGTSNPNLYWYRQAAGRGLQLLFYSVGIGQISSEVPQNLSASRPQDRQFILSSKKLLLSDSGFYLCAWSVQGLEQYFGPGTRLTVT.

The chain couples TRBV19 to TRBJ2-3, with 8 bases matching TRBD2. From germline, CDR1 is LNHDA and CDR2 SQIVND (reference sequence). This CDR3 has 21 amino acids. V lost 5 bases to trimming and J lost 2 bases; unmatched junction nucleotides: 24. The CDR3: CASSLRRYTDGLARDTDTQYF. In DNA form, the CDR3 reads TGTGCCAGTAGTCTCCGACGGTACACCGACGGACTAGCAAGGGACACAGATACGCAGTATTTT.

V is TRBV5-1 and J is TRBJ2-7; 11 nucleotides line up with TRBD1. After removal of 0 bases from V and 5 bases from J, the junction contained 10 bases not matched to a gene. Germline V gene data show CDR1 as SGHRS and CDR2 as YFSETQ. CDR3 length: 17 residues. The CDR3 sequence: CASSLARSGQGDDEQYF. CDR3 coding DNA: TGCGCCAGCAGCTTGGCCAGGTCGGGACAGGGGGACGACGAGCAGTACTTC. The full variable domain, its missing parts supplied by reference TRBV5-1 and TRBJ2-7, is KAGVTQTPRYLIKTRGQQVTLSCSPISGHRSVSWYQQTPGQGLQFLFEYFSETQRNKGNFPGRFSGRQFSNSRSEMNVSTLELGDSALYLCASSLARSGQGDDEQYFGPGTRLTVT.

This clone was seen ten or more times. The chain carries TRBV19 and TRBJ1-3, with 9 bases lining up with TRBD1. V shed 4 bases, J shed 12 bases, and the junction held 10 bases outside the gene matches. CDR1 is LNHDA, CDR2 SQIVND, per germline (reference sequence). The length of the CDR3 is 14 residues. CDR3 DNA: TGTGCCAGTAGTAAAACGACCGGGACAGGGATCATATATTTT. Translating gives CASSKTTGTGIIYF.

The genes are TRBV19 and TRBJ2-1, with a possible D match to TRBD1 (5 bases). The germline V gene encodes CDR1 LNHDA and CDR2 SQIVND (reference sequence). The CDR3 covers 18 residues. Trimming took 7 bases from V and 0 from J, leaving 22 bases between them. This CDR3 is CASNKGGGAQSSYNEQFF. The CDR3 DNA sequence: TGTGCCAGTAACAAAGGTGGTGGGGCCCAGAGCTCCTACAATGAGCAGTTCTTC.

The chain's CDR3 is CASSMDRVRNKNIQYF. The CDR3 DNA follows: TGTGCCAGTAGTATGGACAGGGTTCGGAACAAAAACATTCAGTACTTC. The V and J genes are TRBV19 and TRBJ2-4, with 8 positions matching TRBD1. The trim removed 3 bases at V and 3 bases at J, leaving 7 bases unmatched. The CDR3 is 16 amino acids. Per germline, CDR1 LNHDA and CDR2 SQIVND (reference sequence).

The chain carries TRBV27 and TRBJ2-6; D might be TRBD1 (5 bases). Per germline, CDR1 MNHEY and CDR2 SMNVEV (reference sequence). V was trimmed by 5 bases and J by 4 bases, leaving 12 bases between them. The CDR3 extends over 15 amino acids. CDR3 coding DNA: TGTGCCAGCAGTAGGTGGGGCAAGGGGGCCAACGTCCTGACTTTC. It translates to CASSRWGKGANVLTF.

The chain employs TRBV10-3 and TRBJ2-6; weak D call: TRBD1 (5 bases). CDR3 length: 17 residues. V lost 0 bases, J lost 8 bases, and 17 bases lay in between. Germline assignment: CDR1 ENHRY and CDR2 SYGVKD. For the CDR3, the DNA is TGTGCCATCAGTGAGTCCTGGGCAGGGTCGACCCCCAACGTCCTGACTTTC. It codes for CAISESWAGSTPNVLTF.